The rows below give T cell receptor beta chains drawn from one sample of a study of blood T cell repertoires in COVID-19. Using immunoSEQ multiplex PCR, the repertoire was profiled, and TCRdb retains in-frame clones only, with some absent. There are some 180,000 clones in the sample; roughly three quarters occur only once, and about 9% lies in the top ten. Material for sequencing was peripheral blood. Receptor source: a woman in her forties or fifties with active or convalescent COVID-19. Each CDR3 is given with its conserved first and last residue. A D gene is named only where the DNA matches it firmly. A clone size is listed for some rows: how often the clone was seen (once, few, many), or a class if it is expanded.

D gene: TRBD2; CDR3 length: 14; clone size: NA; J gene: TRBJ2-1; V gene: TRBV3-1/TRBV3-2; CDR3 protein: CASSQGTSGRGQFF; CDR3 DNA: TGTGCCAGCAGCCAGGGGACTAGCGGGAGAGGGCAGTTCTTC
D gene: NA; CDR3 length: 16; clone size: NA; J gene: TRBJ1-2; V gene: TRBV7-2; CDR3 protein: CASSPSGTRPLYGYTF; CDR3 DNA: TGTGCCAGCAGCCCCTCAGGGACACGACCCCTCTATGGCTACACCTTC
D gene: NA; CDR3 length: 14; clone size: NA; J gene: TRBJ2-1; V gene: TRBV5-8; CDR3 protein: CASSLVGVSNEQFF; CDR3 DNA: TGTGCCAGCAGCTTGGTAGGGGTCAGCAATGAGCAGTTCTTC
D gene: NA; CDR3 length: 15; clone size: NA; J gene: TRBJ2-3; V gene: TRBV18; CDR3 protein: CASSPTNPGTDTQYF; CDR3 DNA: TGTGCCAGCTCGCCTACAAATCCCGGGACAGATACGCAGTATTTT
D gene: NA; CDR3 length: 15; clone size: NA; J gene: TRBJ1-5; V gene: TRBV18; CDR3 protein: CASSPGHLSNQPQHF; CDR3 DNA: TGTGCCAGCTCTCCCGGACACCTTAGCAATCAGCCCCAGCATTTT
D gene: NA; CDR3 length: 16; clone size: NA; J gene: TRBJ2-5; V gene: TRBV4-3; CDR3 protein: CASSQLRGAAQETQYF; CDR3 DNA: TGCGCCAGCAGCCAACTCCGAGGTGCAGCACAAGAGACCCAGTACTTC
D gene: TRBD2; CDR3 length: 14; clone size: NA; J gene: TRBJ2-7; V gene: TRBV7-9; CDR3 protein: CASSFSGASYEQYF; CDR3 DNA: TGTGCCAGCAGTTTTAGCGGGGCCTCCTACGAGCAGTACTTC
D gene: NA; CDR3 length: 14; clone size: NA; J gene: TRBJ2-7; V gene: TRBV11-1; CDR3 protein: CASSLHTGSYEQYF; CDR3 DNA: TGTGCCAGCAGCTTACATACGGGATCCTACGAGCAGTACTTC
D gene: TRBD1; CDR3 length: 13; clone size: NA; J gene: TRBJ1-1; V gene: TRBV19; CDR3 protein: CASSTTGGTEAFF; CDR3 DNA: TGTGCCAGTAGTACGACAGGGGGGACTGAAGCTTTCTTT
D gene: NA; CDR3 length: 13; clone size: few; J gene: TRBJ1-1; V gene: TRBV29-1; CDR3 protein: CSALGRGNTEAFF; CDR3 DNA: TGCAGCGCCCTAGGTAGGGGTAACACTGAAGCTTTCTTT
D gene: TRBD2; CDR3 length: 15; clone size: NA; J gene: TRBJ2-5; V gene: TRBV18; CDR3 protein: CASSPTSGERETQYF; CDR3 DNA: TGTGCCAGCTCGCCCACTAGCGGGGAGAGAGAGACCCAGTACTTC
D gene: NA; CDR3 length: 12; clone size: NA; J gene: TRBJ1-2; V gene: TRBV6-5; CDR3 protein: CASSSVVSGYTF; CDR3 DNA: TGTGCCAGCAGTTCGGTGGTATCTGGCTACACCTTC
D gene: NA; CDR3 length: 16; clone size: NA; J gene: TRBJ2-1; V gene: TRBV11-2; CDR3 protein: CASSLEGRALYNEQFF; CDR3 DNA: TGTGCCAGCAGCTTAGAGGGCAGGGCCCTATACAATGAGCAGTTCTTC
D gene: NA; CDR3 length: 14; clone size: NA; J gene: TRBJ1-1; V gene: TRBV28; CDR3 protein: CASIRGLVNTEAFF; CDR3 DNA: TGTGCCAGCATCCGTGGACTGGTGAACACTGAAGCTTTCTTT
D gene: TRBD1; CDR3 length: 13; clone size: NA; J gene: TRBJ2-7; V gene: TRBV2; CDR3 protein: CASTDQGEYEQYF; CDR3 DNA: TGTGCCAGCACCGATCAGGGGGAATACGAGCAGTACTTC
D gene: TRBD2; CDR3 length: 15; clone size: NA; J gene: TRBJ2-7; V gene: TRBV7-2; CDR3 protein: CASSLGAGGFDEQYF; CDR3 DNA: TGTGCCAGCAGCTTAGGTGCGGGGGGTTTTGACGAGCAGTACTTC
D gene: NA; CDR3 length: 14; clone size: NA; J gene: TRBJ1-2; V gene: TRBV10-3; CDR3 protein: CAISEDVRLGGYTF; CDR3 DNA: TGTGCCATCAGTGAAGACGTAAGACTAGGGGGCTACACCTTC
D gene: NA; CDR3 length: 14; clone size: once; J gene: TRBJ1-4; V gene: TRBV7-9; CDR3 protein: CASSHREINEKLFF; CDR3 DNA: TGTGCCAGCAGCCACAGGGAGATTAATGAAAAACTGTTTTTT
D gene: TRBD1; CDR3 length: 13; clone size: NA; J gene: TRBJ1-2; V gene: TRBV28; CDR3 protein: CASRQGGNYGYTF; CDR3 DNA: TGTGCCAGCCGACAGGGGGGGAACTATGGCTACACCTTC
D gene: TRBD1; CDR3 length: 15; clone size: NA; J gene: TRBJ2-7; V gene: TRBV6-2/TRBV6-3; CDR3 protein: CASSARDRALYEQYF; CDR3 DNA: TGTGCCAGCAGTGCCCGGGACAGGGCACTCTACGAGCAGTACTTC
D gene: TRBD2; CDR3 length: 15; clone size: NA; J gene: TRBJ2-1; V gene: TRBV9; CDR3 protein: CASSVGGGSYNEQFF; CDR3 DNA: TGTGCCAGCAGCGTAGGCGGGGGCTCCTACAATGAGCAGTTCTTC
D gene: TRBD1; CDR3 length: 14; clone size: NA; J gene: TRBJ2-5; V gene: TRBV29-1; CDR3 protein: CSVATGSAQETQYF; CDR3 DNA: TGCAGCGTTGCGACAGGGTCTGCGCAAGAGACCCAGTACTTC
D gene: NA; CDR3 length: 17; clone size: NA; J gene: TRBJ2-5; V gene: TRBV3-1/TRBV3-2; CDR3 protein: CASSQEPLSGFLETQYF; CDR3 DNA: NA
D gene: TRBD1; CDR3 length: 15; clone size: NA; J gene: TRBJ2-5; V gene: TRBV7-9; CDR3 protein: CASSTGTGNQETQYF; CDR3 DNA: TGTGCCAGCAGCACCGGGACAGGGAACCAAGAGACCCAGTACTTC
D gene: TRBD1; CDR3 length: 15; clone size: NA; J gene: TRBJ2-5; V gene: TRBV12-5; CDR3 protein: CASGQDRAPGETQYF; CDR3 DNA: TGTGCTAGTGGTCAAGACAGGGCCCCGGGGGAGACCCAGTACTTC
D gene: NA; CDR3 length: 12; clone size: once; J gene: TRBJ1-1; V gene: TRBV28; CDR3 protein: CASSFSGHRAFF; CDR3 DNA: TGTGCCAGCAGTTTTTCGGGTCATAGAGCTTTCTTT
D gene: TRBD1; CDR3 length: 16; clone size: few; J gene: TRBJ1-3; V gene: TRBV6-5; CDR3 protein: CASSLDRGHSGNTIYF; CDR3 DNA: TGTGCCAGCAGTTTGGACAGGGGACACTCTGGAAACACCATATATTTT
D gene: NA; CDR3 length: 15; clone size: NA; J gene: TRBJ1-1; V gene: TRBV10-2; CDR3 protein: CASSERTAQNTEAFF; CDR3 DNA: TGCGCCAGCAGTGAAAGGACAGCCCAAAACACTGAAGCTTTCTTT
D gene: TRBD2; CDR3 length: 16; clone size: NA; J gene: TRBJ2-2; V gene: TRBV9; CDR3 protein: CASNPRAGANTGELFF; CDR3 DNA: TGTGCCAGCAACCCAAGGGCGGGGGCGAACACCGGGGAGCTGTTTTTT
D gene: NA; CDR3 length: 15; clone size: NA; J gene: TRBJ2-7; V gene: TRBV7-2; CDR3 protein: CASSSNVGRQYEQYF; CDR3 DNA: TGTGCCAGCAGCTCAAACGTTGGGCGACAATACGAGCAGTACTTC
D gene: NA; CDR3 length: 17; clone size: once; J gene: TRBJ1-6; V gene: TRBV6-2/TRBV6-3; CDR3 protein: CASSSLAGIIYNSPLHF; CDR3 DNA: TGTGCCAGCAGTTCCCTTGCCGGGATTATCTATAATTCACCCCTCCACTTT
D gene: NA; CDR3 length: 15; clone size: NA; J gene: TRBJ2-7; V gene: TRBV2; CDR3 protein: CASSAEKITIYEQYF; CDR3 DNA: TGTGCCAGCAGTGCCGAGAAAATAACCATCTACGAGCAGTACTTC
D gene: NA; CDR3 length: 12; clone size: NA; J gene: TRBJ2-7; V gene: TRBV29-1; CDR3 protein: CSVDSLGGEQYF; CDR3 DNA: TGCAGCGTTGACTCGCTAGGGGGCGAGCAGTACTTC
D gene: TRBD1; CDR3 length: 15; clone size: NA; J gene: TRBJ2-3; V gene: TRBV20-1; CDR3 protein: CSAGGTGGDIDTQYF; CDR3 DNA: TGCAGTGCTGGTGGGACAGGGGGAGATATAGATACGCAGTATTTT
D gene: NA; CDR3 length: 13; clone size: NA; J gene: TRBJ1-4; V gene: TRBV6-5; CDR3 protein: CASTPGPTGKLFF; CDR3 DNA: TGTGCCAGCACGCCAGGACCGACAGGAAAACTGTTTTTT
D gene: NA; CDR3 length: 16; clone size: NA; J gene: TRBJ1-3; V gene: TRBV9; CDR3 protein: CASSEDSRSGRNTIYF; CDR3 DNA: TGTGCCAGCAGCGAGGACAGTAGGAGCGGGAGAAACACCATATATTTT
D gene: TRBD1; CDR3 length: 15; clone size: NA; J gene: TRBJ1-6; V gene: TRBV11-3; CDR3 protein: CASSLDEQGDSPLHF; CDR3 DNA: TGTGCCAGCAGCTTAGATGAGCAGGGGGATTCACCCCTCCACTTT
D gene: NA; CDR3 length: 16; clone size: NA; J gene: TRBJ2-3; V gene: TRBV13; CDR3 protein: CASSLSSQGSTDTQYF; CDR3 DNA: TGTGCCAGCAGCTTATCATCCCAGGGATCCACAGATACGCAGTATTTT
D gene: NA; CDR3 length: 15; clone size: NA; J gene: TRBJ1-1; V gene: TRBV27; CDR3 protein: CASSLYPRRYTEAFF; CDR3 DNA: TGTGCCAGCAGTTTATATCCCAGGCGCTACACTGAAGCTTTCTTT